These 26 T cell receptor beta chains were all obtained from the same sample, sequenced in a study of shared clonotypes between healthy human individuals. Data came from immunoSEQ multiplex PCR; TCRdb stores just in-frame clones and leaves some out. The sample lists about 600,000 clones, more than 95% occurring once. Selected positively for CCR7 and CD45RO-negative, naive CD8 cells excluded terminally differentiated effector memory CD45RA+ cells. Sequenced sample: naive CD8+ T cells sorted from blood. The receptors come from a man in his thirties or forties in good health.

The rearrangement joins TRBV6-5 to TRBJ2-7; 10 bases line up with TRBD2. With V trimmed by 6 bases and J by 2 bases, 7 bases remained unmatched. The CDR3 loop spans 15 amino acids. Looked up from germline, CDR1 is MNHEY and CDR2 is SVGAGI. The CDR3 coding sequence is TGTGCCAGCAGAATAGGACTAGCGGACGCCTACGAGCAGTACTTC. Protein sequence: CASRIGLADAYEQYF.

This chain links TRBV30 with TRBJ1-1; no definite D call. Germline CDR1 reads GTSNPN; CDR2 reads SVGIG (reference sequence). The CDR3 runs to 14 residues. The CDR3 coding sequence is TGTGCGCACGCATGGGGAGGTGGTTATACTGAAGCTTTCTTT. This encodes CAHAWGGGYTEAFF.

J is TRBJ2-1 and V is TRBV28; D is unclear. This CDR3 region has 13 residues. Germline-derived CDR1 and CDR2 are MDHEN and SYDVKM. The V and J ends lost 2 bases and 4 bases respectively, with 6 bases between them. The CDR3 reads CASSLKAYNEQFF. CDR3 sequence (DNA): TGTGCCAGCAGTTTAAAGGCTTACAATGAGCAGTTCTTC.

The gene calls are TRBV5-1 and TRBJ2-3; 9 bases fit TRBD1. The V gene's germline CDR1 is SGHRS and CDR2 YFSETQ. This CDR3 comprises 17 residues. J was trimmed by 0 bases and V by 7 bases; bases with no gene match: 12. The CDR3 nucleotides read TGCGCCAGCTCCGGGACAGGGCCCATTACTAGCACAGATACGCAGTATTTT. This gives the protein CASSGTGPITSTDTQYF.

This clone was observed once. The V gene is TRBV27, the J gene TRBJ1-2; D is perhaps TRBD1 (6 bases). CDR3 length: 15 residues. CDR1 and CDR2 from the germline V gene are MNHEY and SMNVEV (reference sequence). Between the trimmed V and J ends, which lost 4 bases and 3 bases, there was a span of 15 bases. The CDR3 sequence: CASSSAPGQYYGYTF. The CDR3 nucleotides are TGTGCCAGCAGTTCCGCCCCCGGACAGTACTATGGCTACACCTTC.

This clone was seen a single time. The chain has TRBV4-1 and TRBJ1-1; D is perhaps TRBD1 (6 bases). Trimming shortened V by 1 base and J by 3 bases, and 12 bases separated the two germline ends. CDR1 is MGHRA, CDR2 YSYEKL, per germline. The CDR3 runs to 15 residues. The CDR3 nucleotides are TGCGCCAGCAGCCAAGCGGACAGAGAGGACACTGAAGCTTTCTTT. Amino acid sequence: CASSQADREDTEAFF.

The chain recombines TRBV5-1 with TRBJ2-3; D is tentatively TRBD1 or TRBD2 (8 bases each). The CDR3 loop spans 19 amino acids. Germline assignment: CDR1 SGHRS and CDR2 YFSETQ. V was clipped by 7 bases and J by 2 bases, with 29 bases between them. CDR3 sequence (DNA): TGCGCCAGCGTCGATAGCGGGGACAGGCCCGCAGTAATCACAGATACGCAGTATTTT. It is translated as CASVDSGDRPAVITDTQYF.

V and J are TRBV11-3 and TRBJ2-1; D is perhaps TRBD2 (6 bases). Trimming cost V 5 bases and J 0 bases, with 11 bases left between them. Germline lookup yields CDR1 SGHNT and CDR2 YENEEA. The CDR3 loop spans 15 amino acids. In nucleotides, the CDR3 is TGTGCCAGCAGCGAACGGGAGACCTCCTACAATGAGCAGTTCTTC. This gives the protein CASSERETSYNEQFF.

The chain uses TRBV13 and TRBJ2-7; TRBD2 agrees at 11 bases. CDR1 PRHDT and CDR2 FYEKMQ come from the germline V gene (reference sequence). The length of the CDR3 is 14 residues. Trimming removed 5 bases from V and 5 bases from J; junction bases left unmatched: 5. The CDR3, as DNA: TGTGCCAGCAGCACCGGACTAGCGGGTCACGAGCAGTACTTC. Translation: CASSTGLAGHEQYF.

The V call is TRBV7-9, the J call TRBJ2-7; D is uncertain. The CDR3 runs 11 residues. Germline CDR1 SEHNR, CDR2 FQNEAQ (reference sequence). The V end was cut by 4 bases, the J end by 5 bases, with 6 bases between. In DNA, the CDR3 is TGTGCCAGCAGCTCAATGAACGAGCAGTACTTC. Translating gives CASSSMNEQYF.

CDR3 protein: CASRGLGEETQYF. CDR3 DNA: TGTGCCAGCCGGGGGCTGGGGGAAGAGACCCAGTACTTC. This chain connects TRBV2 to TRBJ2-5; either TRBD1 or TRBD2 may fit D (6 bases each). Germline CDR1 is SNHLY and CDR2 is FYNNEI. The CDR3 consists of 13 residues. The V and J ends lost 8 bases and 3 bases respectively, with 13 bases between them. The full variable domain, its missing parts supplied by reference TRBV2 and TRBJ2-5, is EPEVTQTPSHQVTQMGQEVILRCVPISNHLYFYWYRQILGQKVEFLVSFYNNEISEKSEIFDDQFSVERPDGSNFTLKIRSTKLEDSAMYFCASRGLGEETQYFGPGTRLLVL.

The chain carries TRBV7-6 and TRBJ2-1; D call uncertain. This CDR3 spans 16 amino acids. Germline CDR1 SGHVS, CDR2 FNYEAQ. V was shortened by 5 bases and J by 2 bases, with 16 bases between the two germline ends. In DNA form, the CDR3 reads TGTGCCAGCAGCCGAGAGCTAGTGTCTGCCTACAATGAGCAGTTCTTC. This sequence encodes CASSRELVSAYNEQFF.

The chain couples TRBV30 to TRBJ1-4; the D is unclear. Deletions cut 0 bases from V and 5 bases from J, with 7 bases between. The length of the CDR3 is 13 residues. Looked up from germline, CDR1 is GTSNPN and CDR2 is SVGIG (reference sequence). The CDR3 spells CAWSVVRNEKLFF. The CDR3 coding sequence is TGTGCCTGGAGTGTTGTTAGAAATGAAAAACTGTTTTTT. Using reference TRBV30 and TRBJ1-4 for the parts outside the CDR3, the full variable domain is SQTIHQWPATLVQPVGSPLSLECTVEGTSNPNLYWYRQAAGRGLQLLFYSVGIGQISSEVPQNLSASRPQDRQFILSSKKLLLSDSGFYLCAWSVVRNEKLFFGSGTQLSVL.

The chain combines TRBV30 with TRBJ2-2, with D hard to call. CDR1 GTSNPN and CDR2 SVGIG come from the germline V gene (reference sequence). CDR3 length: 11 residues. V dropped 5 bases and J dropped 3 bases, with 4 bases sitting between them. In DNA form, the CDR3 reads TGTGCCTGGGATGACACCGGGGAGCTGTTTTTT. Translated: CAWDDTGELFF.

The chain uses TRBV5-4 and TRBJ2-1; TRBD2 is a possible D gene (5 bases). The CDR3 length is 15 residues. Germline CDR1 reads SGHNT; CDR2 reads YYREEE (reference sequence). V lost 3 bases and J lost 5, with 15 bases in between. For the CDR3, the DNA is TGTGCCAGCAGCTACCCCTCCGGACTCGACAATGAGCAGTTCTTC. Translation: CASSYPSGLDNEQFF.

This sequence joins TRBV27 and TRBJ1-1, with D unresolved. Trimming pared 2 bases from V and 7 bases from J, leaving 11 bases between. The germline V gene encodes CDR1 MNHEY and CDR2 SMNVEV (reference sequence). The length of the CDR3 is 13 residues. The CDR3 sequence: CASSLSLRGEAFF. The DNA of the CDR3 is TGTGCCAGCAGTTTAAGCCTCCGGGGTGAAGCTTTCTTT.

The chain carries TRBV5-6 and TRBJ2-3, with 9 bases aligning to TRBD2. The germline gives CDR1 SGHDT, CDR2 YYEEEE. Trimming cost V 0 bases and J 3 bases; bases outside gene matches: 5. The CDR3 extends over 16 amino acids. The CDR3 here is CASSLALAGATDTQYF. The CDR3 nucleotides are TGTGCCAGCAGCTTGGCCTTAGCGGGAGCTACAGATACGCAGTATTTT.

This chain links TRBV19 with TRBJ2-3; unclear D gene. This CDR3 spans 16 amino acids. Trimming cost V 4 bases and J 0 bases, with 14 bases left between them. In germline, CDR1 is LNHDA, CDR2 SQIVND (reference sequence). This CDR3 is CASSTQTRQSTDTQYF. CDR3 coding DNA: TGTGCCAGTAGTACCCAGACCAGGCAGAGCACAGATACGCAGTATTTT.

CDR3 bases: TGCAGCGTTCCCGGACAGGGTGATTCGAACACTGAAGCTTTCTTT. Its protein is CSVPGQGDSNTEAFF. V is TRBV29-1 and J is TRBJ1-1, with 8 bases matching TRBD1. The CDR3 contains 15 residues. The V gene's germline CDR1 is SQVTM and CDR2 ANQGSEA. V trimming: 5 bases; J trimming: 1 base; junction bases outside the gene matches: 9.

The chain recombines TRBV9 with TRBJ2-3; tentatively, D is TRBD1 (6 bases). CDR3 length: 15 residues. Trimming cost V 0 bases and J 9 bases, with 17 bases left between them. The germline V gene has CDR1 SGDLS and CDR2 YYNGEE. CDR3 in amino acids: CASSVGNGDTATQYF. The CDR3 DNA reads as TGTGCCAGCAGCGTAGGGAATGGGGACACCGCAACGCAGTATTTT.

V is TRBV4-2 and J is TRBJ1-1; weak D call: TRBD1 (5 bases). The CDR3 consists of 12 residues. Germline V gives CDR1 LGHNA, CDR2 YNFKEQ. V was cut by 4 bases and J by 4 bases, with 7 bases left in between. This CDR3 reads CASSPGGTEAFF. The CDR3 DNA reads as TGTGCCAGCAGCCCCGGGGGCACTGAAGCTTTCTTT.

This chain links TRBV10-3 with TRBJ2-5; possibly TRBD1 for D (6 bases). The CDR3 spans 13 residues. Germline loops: CDR1 ENHRY, CDR2 SYGVKD. The ends were cut back, 0 bases at V and 5 bases at J, with 7 bases in the middle. CDR3 sequence: CAISESRGETQYF. Here the CDR3 DNA reads TGTGCCATCAGTGAGTCAAGGGGGGAGACCCAGTACTTC.

The V call is TRBV11-2, the J call TRBJ2-7; 9 positions match TRBD1. CDR1 and CDR2 (germline): SGHAT, FQNNGV. The CDR3 contains 13 residues. V dropped 11 bases and J dropped 4; count of bases not matched to a gene: 9. The CDR3 is CASKQGARYEQYF. The CDR3 DNA follows: TGTGCCTCGAAACAGGGGGCTCGGTACGAGCAGTACTTC.

The chain has TRBV13 and TRBJ2-5; D may be TRBD1 (6 bases). Germline V gene data show CDR1 as PRHDT and CDR2 as FYEKMQ (reference sequence). The V end was cut by 4 bases, the J end by 5 bases, with 14 bases between. The length of the CDR3 is 14 residues. The CDR3 sequence: CASSSDSARETQYF. The CDR3 bases are TGTGCCAGCAGCTCGGACAGCGCCCGGGAGACCCAGTACTTC.

The V gene is TRBV27, the J gene TRBJ2-1; 9 bases line up with TRBD2. The CDR3 spans 14 residues. J lost 7 bases, V lost 3 bases, and 4 bases had no gene match. Germline-derived CDR1 and CDR2 are MNHEY and SMNVEV (reference sequence). CDR3 coding DNA: TGTGCCAGCAGTTTCTTTAGCGGGAGAAATGAGCAGTTCTTC. Translating gives CASSFFSGRNEQFF.

The chain combines TRBV7-9 with TRBJ1-1; no reliable D call. Trimming removed 3 bases from V and 3 bases from J, with 11 bases in between. There are 14 residues in the CDR3. The germline V gene encodes CDR1 SEHNR and CDR2 FQNEAQ (reference sequence). The DNA for the CDR3 is TGTGCCAGCAGCTTTCCGGGAGGTCACACTGAAGCTTTCTTT. Translation: CASSFPGGHTEAFF.